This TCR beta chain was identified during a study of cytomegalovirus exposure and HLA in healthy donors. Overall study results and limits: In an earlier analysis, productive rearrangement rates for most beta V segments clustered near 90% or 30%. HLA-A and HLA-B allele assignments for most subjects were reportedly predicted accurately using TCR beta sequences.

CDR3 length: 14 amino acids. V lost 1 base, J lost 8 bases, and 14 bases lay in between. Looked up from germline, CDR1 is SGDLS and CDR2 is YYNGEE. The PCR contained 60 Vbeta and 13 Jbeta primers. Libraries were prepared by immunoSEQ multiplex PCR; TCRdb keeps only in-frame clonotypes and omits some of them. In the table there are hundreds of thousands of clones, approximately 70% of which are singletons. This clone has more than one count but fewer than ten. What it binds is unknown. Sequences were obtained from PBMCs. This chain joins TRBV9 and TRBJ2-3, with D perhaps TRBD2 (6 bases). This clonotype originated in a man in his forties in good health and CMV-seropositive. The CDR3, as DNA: TGTGCCAGCAGCGTAAAGTGGGGGGATTCTACGCAGTATTTT. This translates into CASSVKWGDSTQYF.